The 26 T cell receptor beta chains listed next were all sequenced from one sample in a study of metastatic and nonmetastatic thyroid tumors. TCRdb re-called clones via MiXCR from the PCR reads. The sample includes about 25,000 clones, 20% to 25% seen only once; the top ten take about 4.5%. Thyroid surgery was preceded by no treatment in any patient. The sequencing sample was made of adjacent normal tissue. These receptors all stem from a female donor with papillary thyroid cancer or a benign thyroid nodule (not recorded which). Some clones in this sample may be carry-over from other donors' samples.

This clone appeared a few times. The chain has TRBV3-1 and TRBJ1-1, with 10 bases identical to TRBD1. V was pared by 1 base and J by 8 bases, with 4 bases of the junction left unmatched. CDR1 is LGHDT, CDR2 YNNKEL, per germline (reference sequence). This CDR3 contains 14 residues. The chain's CDR3 is CASSQVGQGVEAFF. The CDR3 bases are TGTGCCAGCAGCCAAGTAGGACAGGGGGTGGAAGCTTTCTTT.

This clone has at least ten counts. V is TRBV15 and J is TRBJ1-1; TRBD1 matches at 9 bases. The CDR3 covers 14 residues. Germline assignment: CDR1 LNHNV and CDR2 YYDKDF (reference sequence). J lost 10 bases, V lost 5 bases, and 11 bases had no gene match. The DNA of the CDR3 is TGTGCCACCAGCCTAGACAGGGGGATCTGGGGAGCTTTCTTT. This encodes CATSLDRGIWGAFF.

This clone was detected many times. The chain uses TRBV19 and TRBJ2-7, with a weak D call TRBD2 (6 bases). The CDR3 length is 13 residues. Germline V gene lookup returns CDR1 LNHDA and CDR2 SQIVND (reference sequence). The V end was cut by 7 bases, the J end by 1 base, with 11 bases between. CDR3 bases: TGTGCCAGTAAACGCGGGGATTCCTACGAGCAGTACTTC. As protein: CASKRGDSYEQYF.

V and J are TRBV20-1 and TRBJ2-1; a weak D match, TRBD2 (5 bases). V was shortened by 1 base and J by 2 bases, with 12 bases between the two germline ends. Germline V gene sequence: CDR1 DFQATT, CDR2 SNEGSKA (reference sequence). This CDR3 contains 15 residues. The CDR3 loop is CSARVSIGAYNEQFF. The CDR3 nucleotides read TGCAGTGCTAGAGTTTCTATCGGGGCCTACAATGAGCAGTTCTTC.

This clone counts as medium-sized. This sequence joins TRBV6-1 and TRBJ2-7; 8 bases agree with TRBD1. CDR1 and CDR2 from the germline V gene are MNHNS and SASEGT. CDR3 length: 13 amino acids. The ends lost 5 bases at V and 3 bases at J; junction bases unmatched: 3. In nucleotides, the CDR3 is TGTGCCAGCAGTTGGGACAGGAGCTACGAGCAGTACTTC. This translates into CASSWDRSYEQYF.

Comments on this clone: A clone one base away is much larger, so this may be a read error. Other nucleotide sequences from this sample produce the same CDR3. The chain carries TRBV4-3 and TRBJ1-1; D remains ambiguous. The CDR3 is made up of 16 amino acids. CDR1 LGHNA and CDR2 YSLEER come from the germline V gene. The V gene lost 0 bases and the J gene lost 4 bases, with 15 bases spanning the gap. CDR3 protein: CASSQDKDLSGTEAFF. CDR3 DNA: TGCGCCAGCAGCCAAGATAAGGACCTATCGGGCACTGAAGCTTTCTTT.

On this clone itself: Compared with germline, one end of the junction differs, possibly owing to a read error. CDR3 coding DNA: TGTGCCAGCATTTTAAGGGGACTAGCCGTGGAGCTGTTTTTT. Translating gives CASILRGLAVELFF. The gene calls are TRBV12-3 or TRBV12-4 and TRBJ2-2; 9 nucleotides line up with TRBD2. The length of the CDR3 is 14 residues.

Only a few counts were recorded for this clone. Germline is not matched at one junction end, which may reflect a read error. The J gene is TRBJ2-3, the V gene TRBV12-3 or TRBV12-4, with D hard to call. CDR3 length: 13 amino acids. CDR3: CASSSVLPDTQYF. The CDR3 DNA is TGTGCCAGCAGTTCCGTACTACCAGATACACAGTATTTT.

This clone appeared many times. The V call is TRBV7-6, the J call TRBJ2-1; D is perhaps TRBD2 (6 bases). Germline values: CDR1 SGHVS, CDR2 FNYEAQ. Trimming stripped 0 bases from V and 1 base from J, with 16 bases between. This CDR3 comprises 18 residues. The CDR3 sequence is CASSLALERLGSYNEQFF. The CDR3 nucleotides are TGTGCCAGCAGCTTAGCACTCGAAAGACTAGGATCCTACAATGAGCAGTTCTTC.

The sample holds many counts of this clone. This chain uses TRBV2 with TRBJ2-5; 12 bases align to TRBD2. The germline V gene has CDR1 SNHLY and CDR2 FYNNEI. J lost 5 bases, V lost 1 base, and 5 bases had no gene match. CDR3 length: 16 residues. This chain's CDR3 is CASSEETSGSKETQYF. CDR3 DNA sequence: TGTGCCAGCAGTGAAGAGACTAGCGGGAGTAAGGAGACCCAGTACTTC. Full variable domain (rest looked up from reference TRBV2 and TRBJ2-5): EPEVTQTPSHQVTQMGQEVILRCVPISNHLYFYWYRQILGQKVEFLVSFYNNEISEKSEIFDDQFSVERPDGSNFTLKIRSTKLEDSAMYFCASSEETSGSKETQYFGPGTRLLVL.

This sequence joins TRBV15 and TRBJ1-1; no clear D gene. Per the germline V gene, CDR1 is LNHNV and CDR2 is YYDKDF (reference sequence). Trimming pared 0 bases from V and 0 bases from J, leaving 11 bases between. CDR3 size: 16 residues. CDR3 loop: CATSRDTMGVNTEAFF. The CDR3 region has the DNA TGTGCCACCAGCAGAGACACGATGGGAGTGAACACTGAAGCTTTCTTT.

This clone has ten or more counts. A read error may explain this, as a much larger clone is one base away. The chain carries TRBV19 and TRBJ2-2, with 8 bases fitting TRBD2. CDR3 length: 15 residues. Looked up from germline, CDR1 is LNHDA and CDR2 is SQIVND (reference sequence). The CDR3 DNA follows: TGTGCCAGTAGTATTCGAGCGGGAGCCTCCGGGAAGCTGTTTTTT. Its protein is CASSIRAGASGKLFF.

V and J are TRBV3-1 and TRBJ1-4, with D unresolved. The germline V and J ends were trimmed by 1 base and 8 bases, with 2 bases remaining between them. This CDR3 is built from 11 residues. CDR1 is LGHDT, CDR2 YNNKEL, per germline (reference sequence). The CDR3 coding sequence is TGTGCCAGCAGCCAAGTCGAAAAACTGTTTTTT. It translates to CASSQVEKLFF.

This clone is classed as medium-sized. The J gene is TRBJ2-7, the V gene TRBV6-1; TRBD2 might be the D (5 bases). This CDR3 is 13 amino acids long. Germline CDR1 and CDR2: MNHNS and SASEGT. V lost 7 bases and J 6 bases, leaving 16 bases between the germline ends. The CDR3 DNA follows: TGTGCCAGCACCCTAGCCGCCTCGAGCGAGCAGTACTTC. It is translated as CASTLAASSEQYF.

There are many counts of this clone. V gene TRBV20-1 combines with J gene TRBJ2-5, with a tentative D call TRBD1 (5 bases). The CDR3 extends over 12 amino acids. Trimming took off 4 bases at V and 1 base at J, with 7 bases between the two ends. CDR1 is DFQATT, CDR2 SNEGSKA, per germline (reference sequence). CDR3 bases: TGCAGTGCTAAGGGGCCCCAAGAGACCCAGTACTTC. This encodes CSAKGPQETQYF.

This clone has more than one count but fewer than ten. Compared with germline, one end of the junction differs, possibly owing to a read error. The V and J genes are TRBV19 and TRBJ2-3; no firm D call. Germline CDR1 LNHDA, CDR2 SQIVND (reference sequence). The CDR3 runs 13 residues. The CDR3 spells CSSSHRSTDTQYF. The CDR3 DNA reads as TGTTCCAGTAGTCACCGTAGCACAGATACGCAGTATTTT.

The chain employs TRBV7-6 and TRBJ2-7, with TRBD1 matching 8 bases. The CDR3 runs 14 residues. Germline-derived CDR1 and CDR2 are SGHVS and FNYEAQ. The V and J ends lost 6 bases and 2 bases, in that order; junction bases with no gene match: 6. The CDR3 DNA is TGTGCCAGCAGGGAACGGGACAGGACCTACGAGCAGTACTTC. Translated, it gives CASRERDRTYEQYF.

To note about this clone: At one boundary the junction diverges from the germline segment, which might be a read error. The chain employs TRBV7-1 and TRBJ2-1; 14 bases match TRBD2. TRBV7-1 qualifies as an ORF whose function is uncertain. The CDR3 extends over 19 amino acids. In nucleotides, the CDR3 is TGTGCCAGCAGGTCATTTACTGGGACTAGCGGGAGTAGGTACAATGAGCAGTTATTC. Its translation: CASRSFTGTSGSRYNEQLF.

The V and J genes are TRBV7-2 and TRBJ1-1; D unclear. The length of the CDR3 is 14 residues. V was pared by 0 bases and J by 6 bases, with 11 bases between. Germline V gene lookup returns CDR1 SGHTA and CDR2 FQGNSA. The DNA of the CDR3 is TGTGCCAGCAGCTTAGCCCCGTTAGTCGCTGAAGCTTTCTTT. This gives the protein CASSLAPLVAEAFF. The full variable domain, in which reference TRBV7-2 and TRBJ1-1 provide the parts outside the CDR3, is GAGVSQSPSNKVTEKGKDVELRCDPISGHTALYWYRQSLGQGLEFLIYFQGNSAPDKSGLPSDRFSAERTGGSVSTLTIQRTQQEDSAVYLCASSLAPLVAEAFFGQGTRLTVV.

By proportion, this clone is medium-sized. The gene calls are TRBV6-2 or TRBV6-3 and TRBJ1-1, with 9 nucleotides matching TRBD1. V was pared by 2 bases and J by 1 base, with 8 bases of the junction left unmatched. The CDR3 has 17 residues. The germline CDR1 and CDR2 sequences are MNHEY and SVGEGT. For the CDR3, the DNA is TGTGCCAGCAGTTACAAAACGGGACAGGGAACGAACACTGAAGCTTTCTTT. Its protein is CASSYKTGQGTNTEAFF.

This clone was seen at least ten times. The chain couples TRBV20-1 to TRBJ2-3; D ambiguous. The germline V gene encodes CDR1 DFQATT and CDR2 SNEGSKA (reference sequence). The CDR3 covers 12 residues. Trimming left V 6 bases short and J 3 bases short, with 10 bases between. CDR3 residues: CSAPLVTDTQYF. CDR3 bases: TGCAGTGCCCCCCTAGTGACAGATACGCAGTATTTT.

Within the sample, this clone is medium-sized. The V and J genes are TRBV28 and TRBJ2-7, with unresolved D. From germline, CDR1 is MDHEN and CDR2 SYDVKM. This CDR3 is 13 amino acids long. V lost 5 bases to trimming and J lost 0 bases, with 8 bases between them. CDR3 DNA: TGTGCCAGCAGTGCCGTCAACTCCTACGAGCAGTACTTC. Protein sequence: CASSAVNSYEQYF.

This clone has a count of ten or more. This CDR3 fails to terminate in the conserved phenylalanine or tryptophan, so it likely reflects a read error. The gene calls are TRBV6-4 and TRBJ1-1; a weak D match, TRBD1 (6 bases). The CDR3 length is 13 residues. Germline V lookup: CDR1 MRHNA, CDR2 SNTAGT. The V end lost 4 bases, the J end lost 10 bases, and 16 bases lay between the germline ends. The CDR3 loop reads CASSAVGGRGAFL. In nucleotides, the CDR3 is TGTGCCAGCAGTGCCGTCGGGGGGCGAGGAGCTTTCTTA.

The chain has TRBV14 and TRBJ2-1; 8 bases align to TRBD2. The germline V gene encodes CDR1 SGHDN and CDR2 FVKESK. The CDR3 is 23 amino acids. V lost 1 base and J lost 7; bases outside the gene matches: 30. The chain's CDR3 is CASSQVQWGPEFSSLSGGNEQFF. The CDR3 DNA is TGTGCCAGCAGCCAAGTGCAATGGGGCCCGGAGTTTTCAAGCTTGTCGGGGGGGAATGAGCAGTTCTTC.

This clone is medium-sized. This chain uses TRBV2 with TRBJ2-7; 10 bases fit TRBD2. With V trimmed by 6 bases and J by 3 bases, 5 bases remained unmatched. In germline, CDR1 is SNHLY, CDR2 FYNNEI. The CDR3 extends over 14 amino acids. The CDR3 DNA reads as TGTGCCAGCAGGTTAGGACTAGCGGTCTACGAGCAGTACTTC. Encoded protein: CASRLGLAVYEQYF.

This clone was found once. This may be a read error: a much more frequent sequence differs by one nucleotide. This chain links TRBV5-6 with TRBJ1-2, with D hard to call. This CDR3 comprises 14 residues. V gave up 7 bases and J gave up 2 bases, with 15 bases separating them. Germline V gene lookup returns CDR1 SGHDT and CDR2 YYEEEE. CDR3 sequence reads: CASFVGCWNYGYTF. CDR3 DNA: TGTGCCAGCTTCGTAGGATGTTGGAACTATGGCTACACCTTC.